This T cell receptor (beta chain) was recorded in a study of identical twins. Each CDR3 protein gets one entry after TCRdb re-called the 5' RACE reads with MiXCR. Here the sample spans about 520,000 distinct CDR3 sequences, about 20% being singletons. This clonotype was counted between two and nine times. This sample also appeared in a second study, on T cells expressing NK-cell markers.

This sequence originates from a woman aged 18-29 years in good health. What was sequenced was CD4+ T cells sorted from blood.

The chain's CDR3 is CASSPPGYRGYEQYF. The DNA of the CDR3 is TGTGCCAGCAGCCCGCCAGGCTATAGAGGCTACGAGCAGTACTTC. The gene calls are TRBV7-2 and TRBJ2-7; D call uncertain. V gave up 5 bases and J gave up 3 bases, with 17 bases separating them. There are 15 residues in the CDR3. Germline CDR1 is SGHTA and CDR2 is FQGNSA.